Below are 7 T cell receptor beta chains sequenced from a single sample in a study of T cell responses to AZD1222 COVID-19 vaccine listed by TCRdb under 2021. The time point label, as the study defines it: baseline before first vaccination. Library method: the immunoSEQ multiplex PCR assay. The source is immuneACCESS, and TCRdb retained only in-frame sequences with V and J called. Part of the clones is not carried over; for the studies checked, unresolved V genes explain less than half of this, and the remainder is unexplained. The sample table shows about 85,000 clones, and about 86% are seen once. About 7.7% of the sample rests with the top ten. Material: peripheral blood, obtained on day 0 of AZD1222 vaccination. These TCRs come from an adult in good health.

The chain is built from TRBV3-1 (or the pseudogene TRBV3-2) and TRBJ1-2, with a possible D match to TRBD1 (6 bases). This CDR3 has 14 residues. Per germline, CDR1 LGHDT and CDR2 YNNKEL (reference sequence). V was trimmed by 0 bases and J by 6 bases, leaving 11 bases between them. DNA for the CDR3: TGTGCCAGCAGCCAAGATCTTAGGGGGGATGGCTACACCTTC. Amino acids: CASSQDLRGDGYTF.

In its sample, this clone was seen a few times. The V and J genes are TRBV5-6 and TRBJ1-6, with D possibly TRBD1 on 6 matching bases. Deletions cut 3 bases from V and 10 bases from J, with 8 bases between. Looked up from germline, CDR1 is SGHDT and CDR2 is YYEEEE. The CDR3 consists of 12 residues. The CDR3 here is CASSWGGSPLHF. Here the CDR3 DNA reads TGTGCCAGCAGCTGGGGGGGCTCACCCCTCCACTTT.

The rearrangement links TRBV6-5 to TRBJ1-1; D uncertain. V was clipped by 6 bases and J by 0 bases, with 11 bases between them. Germline CDR1 reads MNHEY; CDR2 reads SVGAGI. The CDR3 length is 14 residues. CDR3: CASRPPGLNTEAFF. The DNA for the CDR3 is TGTGCCAGCAGACCACCAGGCCTGAACACTGAAGCTTTCTTT.

The chain employs TRBV5-5 and TRBJ1-5; D not resolved. The V end lost 0 bases, the J end lost 0 bases, and 7 bases lay between the germline ends. The CDR3 sequence is 15 residues long. Germline V gene lookup returns CDR1 SGHKS and CDR2 YYEKEE (reference sequence). The CDR3 sequence is CASSLGTDSNQPQHF. As DNA, the CDR3 is TGTGCCAGCAGCTTGGGGACCGATAGCAATCAGCCCCAGCATTTT.

This clone appeared once. CDR3 nucleotide sequence: TGTGCCAGCAGCGTACCGAAATTAGCGGGGACGAACACCGGGGAGCTGTTTTTT. It is translated as CASSVPKLAGTNTGELFF. The rearrangement links TRBV9 to TRBJ2-2; 8 bases are a match to TRBD2. J gave up 0 bases and V 1 base, and 8 bases lay outside the gene matches. The CDR3 loop spans 18 amino acids. CDR1 SGDLS and CDR2 YYNGEE come from the germline V gene.

This clone occurred once. The chain combines TRBV5-1 with TRBJ2-3; 10 bases line up with TRBD2. The germline CDR1 and CDR2 sequences are SGHRS and YFSETQ. Trimming cost V 1 base and J 4 bases; bases outside gene matches: 6. The CDR3 has 16 amino acids. For the CDR3, the DNA is TGCGCCAGCAGCTTGAGAAGCGGGGGGGCATCAGATACGCAGTATTTT. As protein: CASSLRSGGASDTQYF.

This sequence joins TRBV6-5 and TRBJ1-1; TRBD1 aligns across 7 bases. The length of the CDR3 is 15 residues. The junction had 12 bases not matched to a gene; V was cut back by 7 bases and J by 4 bases. CDR1 and CDR2 (germline): MNHEY, SVGAGI. The DNA of the CDR3 is TGTGCCAGCATCAAGGGGCCGACAGGGAGCACTGAAGCTTTCTTT. This translates into CASIKGPTGSTEAFF.